The 22 T cell receptor beta chains below were found in one sample sequenced in a study of identical twins. TCRdb ran MiXCR on the 5' RACE reads and lists one entry per CDR3 protein. Of around 690,000 distinct CDR3 sequences in the sample, 21% were seen once. These data are also associated with another study on T cells expressing NK-cell markers.

Sequencing input: PBMCs. Receptors were obtained from a young woman in good health.

A few counts support this clonotype. This chain uses TRBV20-1 with TRBJ2-3, with 7 bases identical to TRBD1. The length of the CDR3 is 13 residues. CDR1 DFQATT and CDR2 SNEGSKA come from the germline V gene (reference sequence). V trimming: 2 bases; J trimming: 8 bases; junction bases outside the gene matches: 7. The CDR3 region is CSARSSSGGTQYF. The DNA of the CDR3 is TGCAGTGCTAGATCCTCATCAGGGGGTACGCAGTATTTT.

The chain combines TRBV7-6 with TRBJ2-3; D may be TRBD1 or TRBD2 (5 bases each). This CDR3 has 14 amino acids. CDR1 and CDR2 from the germline V gene are SGHVS and FNYEAQ. V was clipped by 0 bases and J by 4 bases, with 8 bases between them. For the CDR3, the DNA is TGTGCCAGCAGCTTAGCGGGGACCCCAGATACGCAGTATTTT. Its protein is CASSLAGTPDTQYF.

This clonotype was seen a handful of times. This chain connects TRBV7-9 to TRBJ1-4; 8 bases agree with TRBD1. This CDR3 spans 16 amino acids. The V gene end was trimmed by 3 bases and the J gene end by 0 bases; junction bases not matched to a gene: 3. Germline CDR1 is SEHNR and CDR2 is FQNEAQ (reference sequence). CDR3 bases: TGTGCCAGCAGCTTCGCAGGGGGCACAACTAATGAAAAACTGTTTTTT. As protein: CASSFAGGTTNEKLFF.

This chain joins TRBV9 and TRBJ2-2; possible D gene TRBD1, 5 bases. CDR1 is SGDLS and CDR2 is YYNGEE in the germline V gene. With 3 bases removed from V and 8 bases from J, the gap between germline ends came to 11 bases. CDR3 length: 13 residues. The CDR3 bases are TGTGCCAGCAGCGGCCGTTCAGGGGGGGAGCTGTTTTTT. Translating it yields CASSGRSGGELFF.

The chain recombines TRBV20-1 with TRBJ1-1; D is undetermined. The V gene's germline CDR1 is DFQATT and CDR2 SNEGSKA (reference sequence). Trimming took off 5 bases at V and 1 base at J, with 8 bases between the two ends. The CDR3 length is 12 residues. In DNA, the CDR3 is TGCAGTGCTGGGCAGAGGAACACTGAAGCTTTCTTT. Protein sequence: CSAGQRNTEAFF.

The chain uses TRBV7-9 and TRBJ2-4; 8 bases fit TRBD1. The CDR3 extends over 15 amino acids. Germline loops: CDR1 SEHNR, CDR2 FQNEAQ (reference sequence). V lost 3 bases and J lost 5; bases outside the gene matches: 6. The CDR3, as DNA: TGTGCCAGCAGCTTGGATCAGGGGGCCCAAAACATTCAGTACTTC. It encodes CASSLDQGAQNIQYF.

This clonotype was seen only a few times. The rearrangement joins TRBV7-2 to TRBJ2-7; perhaps D is TRBD1 or TRBD2 (5 bases each). Germline CDR1 is SGHTA and CDR2 is FQGNSA. CDR3 size: 14 residues. Trimming shortened V by 5 bases and J by 2 bases, and 13 bases separated the two germline ends. The CDR3 region has the DNA TGTGCCAGCAGCGAAGGGTTGGGACCCTACGAGCAGTACTTC. Amino acids: CASSEGLGPYEQYF.

V gene TRBV5-6 combines with J gene TRBJ1-1; D possibly corresponds to TRBD1 (5 bases). The V end lost 1 base, the J end lost 5 bases, and 15 bases lay between the germline ends. Per the germline V gene, CDR1 is SGHDT and CDR2 is YYEEEE. CDR3 length: 15 amino acids. The CDR3 here is CASSLWGRGFTEAFF. The CDR3 DNA reads TGTGCCAGCAGCTTGTGGGGCCGAGGTTTTACTGAAGCTTTCTTT.

This sequence joins TRBV10-2 and TRBJ2-5, with TRBD2 identical over 8 bases. The J segment lost 9 bases and the V segment lost 2 bases, leaving 14 bases of the junction unmatched. CDR3 length: 16 amino acids. CDR1 is WSHSY, CDR2 SAAADI, per germline. The CDR3 nucleotides read TGCGCCAGCAGTGAGGTAGCGGGGACCTCCGGTCTGGCCCAGTACTTC. Translated, it gives CASSEVAGTSGLAQYF.

The V gene is TRBV11-1, the J gene TRBJ2-7, with 11 bases identical to TRBD2. Germline-derived CDR1 and CDR2 are SGHAT and FQDESV (reference sequence). V was pared by 0 bases and J by 0 bases, with 16 bases of the junction left unmatched. This CDR3 has 21 residues. The CDR3 is CASSLARSGLAGGGRSYEQYF. CDR3 DNA sequence: TGTGCCAGCAGCTTAGCGAGGTCTGGCCTAGCGGGAGGTGGGCGCTCCTACGAGCAGTACTTC.

The chain recombines TRBV20-1 with TRBJ2-1; 15 nucleotides align to TRBD2. The CDR3 loop spans 15 amino acids. With 6 bases clipped from V and 7 bases from J, the junction kept 7 bases outside the gene matches. CDR1 and CDR2 from the germline V gene are DFQATT and SNEGSKA (reference sequence). CDR3 DNA: TGCAGTGCCACCACGGGACTAGCGGGGGGAAATGAGCAGTTCTTC. This gives the protein CSATTGLAGGNEQFF.

This rearrangement joins TRBV20-1 to TRBJ2-2, with D tentatively TRBD1 or TRBD2 (5 bases each). From germline, CDR1 is DFQATT and CDR2 SNEGSKA (reference sequence). V was trimmed by 3 bases and J by 1 base, leaving 15 bases between them. CDR3 length: 16 residues. The CDR3 reads CSARRGSGWNTGELFF. The CDR3 nucleotides are TGCAGTGCTAGGAGGGGATCGGGTTGGAACACCGGGGAGCTGTTTTTT.

The chain employs TRBV20-1 and TRBJ1-5; D is possibly TRBD1 (6 bases). CDR3 size: 13 residues. V gave up 8 bases and J gave up 3 bases, with 14 bases separating them. From germline, CDR1 is DFQATT and CDR2 SNEGSKA (reference sequence). The CDR3 here is CSTQTGTNQPQHF. The CDR3 region has the DNA TGCAGTACGCAGACAGGAACCAATCAGCCCCAGCATTTT.

This clonotype was seen at least ten times. The gene calls are TRBV29-1 and TRBJ2-1, with TRBD1 matching 7 bases. CDR1 SQVTM and CDR2 ANQGSEA come from the germline V gene. This CDR3 spans 14 amino acids. With V trimmed by 6 bases and J by 8 bases, 13 bases remained unmatched. The CDR3 region has the DNA TGCAGCGTGACAGGGAAGTTTAGGGTCGATGAGCAGTTCTTC. Residues: CSVTGKFRVDEQFF.

This clonotype was counted many times. CDR3 amino acids: CASSSPLMSAGELFF. For the CDR3, the DNA is TGTGCCAGCAGTTCACCCCTCATGAGCGCCGGGGAGCTGTTTTTT. The chain carries TRBV6-5 and TRBJ2-2; D not certain. The CDR3 is 15 amino acids. Per the germline V gene, CDR1 is MNHEY and CDR2 is SVGAGI. V was clipped by 4 bases and J by 6 bases, with 15 bases between them.

V usage is TRBV6-1 and J usage is TRBJ1-6; weak D call: TRBD1 (6 bases). CDR1 is MNHNS, CDR2 SASEGT, per germline. V was shortened by 5 bases and J by 8 bases, with 10 bases between the two germline ends. The CDR3 extends over 13 amino acids. The CDR3 spells CASSQGWHSPLHF. In DNA form, the CDR3 reads TGTGCCAGCAGTCAGGGGTGGCATTCACCCCTCCACTTT.

The genes are TRBV5-6 and TRBJ1-6, with D possibly matching TRBD1 (5 bases). This CDR3 has 13 residues. In germline, CDR1 is SGHDT, CDR2 YYEEEE. Trimming cost V 3 bases and J 8 bases, with 9 bases left between them. The CDR3 region has the DNA TGTGCCAGCAGCTGGGGGTTTGATTCACCCCTCCACTTT. Its protein product is CASSWGFDSPLHF.

This clonotype has just a few counts. The chain joins TRBV7-2 to TRBJ2-1; D perhaps matches TRBD2 (6 bases). Per germline, CDR1 SGHTA and CDR2 FQGNSA. This CDR3 has 15 amino acids. V lost 2 bases and J 8 bases, leaving 16 bases between the germline ends. In DNA, the CDR3 is TGTGCCAGCAGCTTAAGGGTGGCGGGAAAGGATGAGCAGTTCTTC. This sequence encodes CASSLRVAGKDEQFF.

This clonotype was counted between two and nine times. J is TRBJ1-1 and V is TRBV4-3, with no clear D. The CDR3 has 14 amino acids. Trimming took off 5 bases at V and 4 bases at J, with 14 bases between the two ends. Germline V gene sequence: CDR1 LGHNA, CDR2 YSLEER. CDR3 coding DNA: TGCGCCAGCAGCGCGCGGGCCCCCAGCACTGAAGCTTTCTTT. This codes for CASSARAPSTEAFF.

This clonotype was counted ten times or more. This rearrangement joins TRBV12-3 or TRBV12-4 to TRBJ1-3, with D perhaps TRBD1 (5 bases). V dropped 3 bases and J dropped 7 bases, with 13 bases sitting between them. The CDR3 covers 14 residues. CDR3 residues: CASSFVSQGNTIYF. The DNA of the CDR3 is TGTGCCAGCAGTTTTGTATCGCAGGGCAACACCATATATTTT.

In this sample, this clonotype turned up many times. The chain is built from TRBV29-1 and TRBJ2-1, with D possibly TRBD1 on 5 matching bases. Germline CDR1 reads SQVTM; CDR2 reads ANQGSEA. This CDR3 comprises 15 residues. V shed 5 bases and J shed 3 bases, with 17 bases lying between them. The CDR3 loop reads CSVPLGRLLYNEQFF. Written as DNA, the CDR3 is TGCAGCGTTCCCCTGGGGCGTCTACTCTACAATGAGCAGTTCTTC.

Only a few counts were recorded for this clonotype. The chain uses TRBV6-5 and TRBJ2-7; maybe TRBD1 (5 bases). This CDR3 is built from 13 residues. Germline V gives CDR1 MNHEY, CDR2 SVGAGI. The V end was cut by 2 bases, the J end by 3 bases, with 8 bases between. This CDR3 reads CASSYGANYEQYF. The CDR3 DNA is TGTGCCAGCAGTTACGGGGCGAACTACGAGCAGTACTTC.